The TCR beta chain described here comes from a study of blood T cell repertoires in COVID-19. Study at large: The United States, Italy and Spain were the sources of the acute and convalescent COVID-19 samples. From T cells, B-cell-depleted T cells, or PBMCs came the material, which was cDNA or gDNA.

In the source study's methods: Amplified reference gene primers provided the basis for estimating nucleated cell counts. TCRdb's table, derived via immunoSEQ multiplex PCR, lists solely in-frame clones and lacks some. That table gives V, J and clone size, and the DNA gave D and trimming. The sample holds over 100,000 clones, about nine tenths seen once. CDR3 size: 17 residues. From germline, CDR1 is SGHTA and CDR2 FQGNSA. Germline trimming cut 4 bases from V and 8 bases from J; bases unmatched to any gene: 15. The clonotype originates from a man over 45 with active COVID-19. This chain connects TRBV7-2 to TRBJ2-4; 9 nucleotides agree with TRBD1. Sequenced sample: peripheral blood. CDR3 sequence (DNA): TGTGCCAGCAGCTCATCCGGGACAGGGTCGGCTTGGGACATTCAGTACTTC. This sequence encodes CASSSSGTGSAWDIQYF.